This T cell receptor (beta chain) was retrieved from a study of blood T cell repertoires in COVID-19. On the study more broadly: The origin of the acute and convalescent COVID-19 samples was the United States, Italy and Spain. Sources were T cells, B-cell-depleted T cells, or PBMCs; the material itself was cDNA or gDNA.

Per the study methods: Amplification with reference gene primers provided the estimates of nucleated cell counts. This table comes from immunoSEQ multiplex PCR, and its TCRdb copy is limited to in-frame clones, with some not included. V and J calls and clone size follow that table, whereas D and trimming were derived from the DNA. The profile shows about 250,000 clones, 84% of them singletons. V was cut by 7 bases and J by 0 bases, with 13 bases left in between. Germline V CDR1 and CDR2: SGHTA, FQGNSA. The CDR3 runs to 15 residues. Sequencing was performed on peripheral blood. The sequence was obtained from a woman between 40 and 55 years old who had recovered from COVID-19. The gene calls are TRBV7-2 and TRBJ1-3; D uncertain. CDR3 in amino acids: CASTPGGSSGNTIYF. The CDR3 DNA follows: TGTGCCAGCACCCCCGGAGGCAGCTCTGGAAACACCATATATTTT.